This record covers a single T cell receptor (beta chain). The data were taken from a study of blood T cell repertoires in COVID-19. Repertoires were generated with immunoSEQ multiplex PCR, while TCRdb's copy carries only in-frame clones and drops some. The table has approximately 500,000 clones, about 88% seen once. CDR3 size: 13 residues. Trimming took off 3 bases at V and 5 bases at J, with 12 bases between the two ends. CDR1 is SQVTM, CDR2 ANQGSEA, per germline. The clonotype was recovered from a woman in her forties or fifties with COVID-19, enrolled during active disease. This sequence joins TRBV29-1 and TRBJ2-3; D possibly corresponds to TRBD2 (5 bases). The sample consisted of peripheral blood. The CDR3 is CSVEEDREDTQYF. Written as DNA, the CDR3 is TGCAGCGTTGAGGAGGATAGGGAAGATACGCAGTATTTT.